A single sample gave rise to the 5 T cell receptor beta chains below, sequenced in a study of tumor-infiltrating lymphocytes in primary liver carcinoma. Unsorted whole blood yielded blood RNA, and germline DNA was extracted as well. A constant-region primer primed TCR beta cDNA synthesis from 400 to 600 ng of total RNA. Slightly modified ARM-PCR served as the procedure for the TCR beta libraries. These libraries came from three rounds of nested multiplex PCR. TRBV1-TRBV30 forward primers and a C-beta reverse primer were used in the first two PCR rounds, which each ran for about 9 cycles. TCRdb passed the multiplex PCR reads through MiXCR, listing each CDR3 protein once. The sample lists a few hundred thousand distinct CDR3 sequences, roughly 60% seen once, with approximately 15% in the top ten. The sequenced sample was peripheral blood. All receptors derive from a woman in her thirties with primary liver carcinoma and hepatitis B virus infection.

This chain links TRBV12-3 or TRBV12-4 with TRBJ2-7; 9 positions match TRBD1. V lost 3 bases and J lost 6; bases outside the gene matches: 9. The CDR3 totals 15 residues. The DNA of the CDR3 is TGTGCCAGCAGTTTCGTACAGGGGGCTCCGATCGAGCAGTACTTC. Translating gives CASSFVQGAPIEQYF.

Points on this clonotype: A junction boundary mismatches the germline segment, possibly from a read error. This chain connects TRBV6-5 to TRBJ1-1; 7 bases match TRBD1. Germline V gene sequence: CDR1 MNHEY, CDR2 SVGAGI. The CDR3 loop spans 16 amino acids. CDR3 region: CASRYSTGAKHTEAFF. CDR3 sequence (DNA): TGTGCCAGCAGATACTCCACAGGGGCCAAACACACTGAAGCTTTCTTT.

This chain joins TRBV12-3 or TRBV12-4 and TRBJ1-1; tentatively, D is TRBD1 (5 bases). CDR3 length: 17 residues. The germline V and J ends were trimmed by 2 bases and 4 bases, with 20 bases remaining between them. The CDR3 coding sequence is TGTGCCAGCAGTTTACGGCCGGACATAACCCTGGGCACTGAAGCTTTCTTT. The encoded protein is CASSLRPDITLGTEAFF.

This chain uses TRBV5-4 with TRBJ2-3; possible D gene TRBD2, 6 bases. This CDR3 has 16 residues. Germline CDR1 and CDR2: SGHNT and YYREEE (reference sequence). Deletions cut 5 bases from V and 1 base from J, with 17 bases between. The CDR3 sequence: CASRETTGLRTDTQYF. CDR3 coding DNA: TGTGCCAGCAGGGAAACAACGGGACTCCGCACAGATACGCAGTATTTT.

A few counts support this clonotype. The chain is built from TRBV12-3 or TRBV12-4 and TRBJ1-5, with TRBD1 matching over 9 bases. Trimming took 6 bases from V and 3 from J; bases not matched to a gene: 12. CDR3 length: 17 amino acids. The CDR3 here is CASRAPPTGGLNQPQHF. Written as DNA, the CDR3 is TGTGCCAGCAGAGCGCCGCCAACAGGGGGCCTCAATCAGCCCCAGCATTTT.